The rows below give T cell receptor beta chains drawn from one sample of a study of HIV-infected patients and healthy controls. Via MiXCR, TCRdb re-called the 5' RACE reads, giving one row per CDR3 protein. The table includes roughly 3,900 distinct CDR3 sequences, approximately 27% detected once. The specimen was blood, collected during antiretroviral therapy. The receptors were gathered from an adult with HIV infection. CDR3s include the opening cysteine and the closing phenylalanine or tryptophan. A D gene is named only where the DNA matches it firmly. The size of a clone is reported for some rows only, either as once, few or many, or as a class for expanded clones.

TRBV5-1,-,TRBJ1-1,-,CASSPRGVRGYGTEAFF,TGCGCCAGCAGCCCCCGGGGAGTTCGGGGGTATGGCACTGAAGCTTTCTTT
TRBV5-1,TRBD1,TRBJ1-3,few,CASSRTGDLYSGNTIYF,TGCGCCAGCAGTCGGACAGGGGATCTTTATTCTGGAAACACCATATATTTT
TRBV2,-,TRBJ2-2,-,CASSWTPRELFF,TGTGCCAGCAGTTGGACCCCGCGGGAGCTGTTTTTT
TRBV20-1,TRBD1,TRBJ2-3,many,CSPRQGGTDTQYF,TGCAGCCCCAGACAGGGGGGCACAGATACGCAGTATTTT
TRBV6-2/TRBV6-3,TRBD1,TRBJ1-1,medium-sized,CASSSPSTGRVTEAFF,TGTGCCAGCAGTTCCCCTTCGACAGGGCGGGTCACTGAAGCTTTCTTT
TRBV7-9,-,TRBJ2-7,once,CASSPGAVTSLSEQYF,TGTGCCAGCAGCCCTGGCGCCGTGACTAGTCTAAGCGAGCAGTACTTC
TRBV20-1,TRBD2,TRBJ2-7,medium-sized,CSASSLAGFGEQYF,TGCAGTGCTAGCAGCCTAGCGGGGTTCGGTGAGCAGTACTTC
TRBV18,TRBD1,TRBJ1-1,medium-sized,CASSHRDRGPEAFF,TGTGCCAGCTCACACCGGGACAGGGGCCCTGAAGCTTTCTTT
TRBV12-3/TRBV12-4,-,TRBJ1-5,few,CASSLYREGNQPQHF,TGTGCCAGCAGTTTATATAGGGAAGGGAATCAGCCCCAGCATTTT
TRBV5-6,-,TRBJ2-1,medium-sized,CASSPRGSWGNEQFF,TGTGCCAGCAGCCCCCGAGGGTCCTGGGGCAATGAGCAGTTCTTC
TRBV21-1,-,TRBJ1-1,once,CASRQNTEAFF,TGTGCCAGCAGACAGAACACTGAAGCTTTCTTT
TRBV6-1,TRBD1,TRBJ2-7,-,CASSPTGGGYEQYF,TGTGCCAGCAGCCCTACAGGGGGAGGCTACGAGCAGTACTTC
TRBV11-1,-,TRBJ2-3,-,CASSLFPKGPTDTQYF,TGTGCCAGCAGCCTATTCCCCAAGGGGCCCACAGATACGCAGTATTTT
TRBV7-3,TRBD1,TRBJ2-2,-,CATRQGAFGELFF,TGTGCCACAAGACAGGGGGCTTTCGGGGAGCTGTTTTTT
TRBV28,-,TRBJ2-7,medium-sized,CASSPRDPIVEQYF,TGTGCCAGCAGTCCGCGCGACCCGATTGTCGAGCAGTACTTC
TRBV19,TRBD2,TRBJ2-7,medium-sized,CASSLIGGYEQYF,TGTGCCAGTAGCCTAATCGGGGGGTACGAGCAGTACTTC
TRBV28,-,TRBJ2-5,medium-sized,CASSLATGYQETQYF,TGTGCCAGCAGTTTAGCTACAGGGTACCAAGAGACCCAGTACTTC
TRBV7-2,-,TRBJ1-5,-,CASSLNGHQPQHF,TGTGCCAGCAGCTTAAATGGGCACCAGCCCCAGCATTTT
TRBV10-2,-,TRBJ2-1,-,CASSEGTPSYNEQFF,TGCGCCAGCAGTGAGGGCACCCCCTCCTACAATGAGCAGTTCTTC
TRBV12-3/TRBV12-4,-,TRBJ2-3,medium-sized,CASSNLGGADTQYF,TGTGCCAGCAGTAACCTGGGGGGTGCAGATACGCAGTATTTT
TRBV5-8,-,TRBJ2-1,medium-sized,CASSFGGQGNEQFF,TGTGCCAGCAGCTTTGGGGGGCAGGGCAATGAGCAGTTCTTC
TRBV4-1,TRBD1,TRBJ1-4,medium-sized,CASSRDREGDEKLFF,TGCGCCAGCAGCCGCGACAGGGAGGGGGATGAAAAACTGTTTTTT
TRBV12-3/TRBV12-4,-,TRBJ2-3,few,CASSSTGLRTDTQYF,TGTGCCAGCAGTTCCACGGGACTTCGCACAGATACGCAGTATTTT
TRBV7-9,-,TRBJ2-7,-,CASSPAPLAASYEQYF,TGTGCCAGCAGCCCAGCTCCCCTGGCAGCTAGCTACGAGCAGTACTTC
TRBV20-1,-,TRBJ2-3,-,CSANRESDTQYF,TGCAGTGCGAACCGGGAATCAGATACGCAGTATTTT
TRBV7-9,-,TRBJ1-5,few,CASSLVGGAQPQHF,TGTGCCAGCAGCTTAGTGGGGGGCGCGCAGCCCCAGCATTTT